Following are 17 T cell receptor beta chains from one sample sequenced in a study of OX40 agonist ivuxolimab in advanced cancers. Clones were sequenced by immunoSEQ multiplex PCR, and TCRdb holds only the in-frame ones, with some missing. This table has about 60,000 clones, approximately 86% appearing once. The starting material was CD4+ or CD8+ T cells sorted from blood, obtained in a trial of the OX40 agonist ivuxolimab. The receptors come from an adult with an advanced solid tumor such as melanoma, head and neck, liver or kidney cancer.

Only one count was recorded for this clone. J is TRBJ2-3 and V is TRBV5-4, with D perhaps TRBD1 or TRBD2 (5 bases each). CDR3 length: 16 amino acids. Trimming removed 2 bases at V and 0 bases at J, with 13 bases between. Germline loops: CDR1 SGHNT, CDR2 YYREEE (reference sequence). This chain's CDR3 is CASSFGVGDSTDTQYF. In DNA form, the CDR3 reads TGTGCCAGCAGCTTCGGAGTGGGGGATAGCACAGATACGCAGTATTTT.

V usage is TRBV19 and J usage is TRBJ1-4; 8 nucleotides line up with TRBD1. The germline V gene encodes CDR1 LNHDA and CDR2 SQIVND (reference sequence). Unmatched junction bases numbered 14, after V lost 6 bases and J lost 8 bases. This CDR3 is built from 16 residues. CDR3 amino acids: CASSTPEDRVNEKLFF. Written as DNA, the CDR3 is TGTGCCAGTAGCACCCCCGAGGACAGGGTCAACGAAAAACTGTTTTTT.

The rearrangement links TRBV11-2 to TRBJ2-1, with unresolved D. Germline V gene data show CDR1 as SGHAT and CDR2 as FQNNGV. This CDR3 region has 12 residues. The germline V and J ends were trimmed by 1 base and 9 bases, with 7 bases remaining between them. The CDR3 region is CASSLGGSEQFF. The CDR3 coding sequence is TGTGCCAGCAGCTTAGGGGGAAGTGAGCAGTTCTTC.

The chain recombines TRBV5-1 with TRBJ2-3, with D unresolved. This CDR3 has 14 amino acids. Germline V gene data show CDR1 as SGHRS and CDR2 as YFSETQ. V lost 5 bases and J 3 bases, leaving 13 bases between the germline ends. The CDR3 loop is CASSLGTVTDTQYF. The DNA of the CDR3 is TGCGCCAGCAGTCTGGGTACAGTGACAGATACGCAGTATTTT.

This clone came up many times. CDR3 sequence: CASSPRLGFYEQFF. Here the CDR3 DNA reads TGTGCCAGCAGTCCTAGACTGGGGTTCTATGAGCAGTTCTTC. The chain combines TRBV27 with TRBJ2-1; D unresolved. Looked up from germline, CDR1 is MNHEY and CDR2 is SMNVEV (reference sequence). V was trimmed by 5 bases and J by 8 bases, leaving 16 bases between them. This CDR3 is 14 amino acids long.

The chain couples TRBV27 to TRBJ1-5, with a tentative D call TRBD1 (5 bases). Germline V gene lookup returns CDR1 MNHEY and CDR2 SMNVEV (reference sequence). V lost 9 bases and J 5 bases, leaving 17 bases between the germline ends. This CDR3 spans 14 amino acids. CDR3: CASRRDGPYQPQHF. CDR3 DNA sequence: TGTGCCAGTCGCCGGGACGGACCCTATCAGCCCCAGCATTTT.

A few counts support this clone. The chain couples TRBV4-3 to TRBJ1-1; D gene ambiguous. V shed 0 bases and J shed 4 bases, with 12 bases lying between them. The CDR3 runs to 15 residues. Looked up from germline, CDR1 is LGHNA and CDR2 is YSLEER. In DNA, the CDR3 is TGCGCCAGCAGCCAAGACTTCGGAGACGGCACTGAAGCTTTCTTT. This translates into CASSQDFGDGTEAFF.

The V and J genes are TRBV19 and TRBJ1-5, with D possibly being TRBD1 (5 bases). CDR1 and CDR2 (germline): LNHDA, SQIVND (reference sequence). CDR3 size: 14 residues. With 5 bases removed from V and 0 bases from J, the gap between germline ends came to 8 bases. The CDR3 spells CASSWDLSNQPQHF. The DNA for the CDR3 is TGTGCCAGTAGTTGGGACCTTAGCAATCAGCCCCAGCATTTT.

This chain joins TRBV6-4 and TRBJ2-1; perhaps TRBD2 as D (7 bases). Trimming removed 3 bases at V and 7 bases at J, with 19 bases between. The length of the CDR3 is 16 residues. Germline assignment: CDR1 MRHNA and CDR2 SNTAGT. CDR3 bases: TGTGCCAGCAGTGAAGGGGGGGCCCCTCCTAAAAATGAGCAGTTCTTC. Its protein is CASSEGGAPPKNEQFF.

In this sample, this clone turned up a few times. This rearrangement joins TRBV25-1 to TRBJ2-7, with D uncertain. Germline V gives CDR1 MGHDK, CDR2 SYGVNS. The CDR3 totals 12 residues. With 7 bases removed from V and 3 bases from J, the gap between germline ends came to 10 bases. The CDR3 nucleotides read TGTGCCAGCACGTCGGTAGGCTACGAGCAGTACTTC. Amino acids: CASTSVGYEQYF.

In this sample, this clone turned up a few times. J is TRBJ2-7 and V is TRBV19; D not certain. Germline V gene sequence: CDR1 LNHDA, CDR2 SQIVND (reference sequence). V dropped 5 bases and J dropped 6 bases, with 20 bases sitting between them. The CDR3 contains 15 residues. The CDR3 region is CASSGPGVASGEQYF. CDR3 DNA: TGTGCCAGTAGTGGGCCCGGTGTGGCCTCGGGCGAGCAGTACTTC. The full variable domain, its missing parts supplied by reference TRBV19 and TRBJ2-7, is DGGITQSPKYLFRKEGQNVTLSCEQNLNHDAMYWYRQDPGQGLRLIYYSQIVNDFQKGDIAEGYSVSREKKESFPLTVTSAQKNPTAFYLCASSGPGVASGEQYFGPGTRLTVT.

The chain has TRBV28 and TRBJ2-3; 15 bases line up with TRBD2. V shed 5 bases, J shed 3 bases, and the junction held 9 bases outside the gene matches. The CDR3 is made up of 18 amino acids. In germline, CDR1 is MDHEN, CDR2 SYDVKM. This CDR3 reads CASSPPGTSGGQTDTQYF. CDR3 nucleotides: TGTGCCAGCAGTCCACCCGGGACTAGCGGGGGGCAAACAGATACGCAGTATTTT.

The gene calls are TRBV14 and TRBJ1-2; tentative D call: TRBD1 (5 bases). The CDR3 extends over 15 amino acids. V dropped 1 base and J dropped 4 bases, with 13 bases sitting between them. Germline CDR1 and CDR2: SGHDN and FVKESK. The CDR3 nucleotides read TGTGCCAGCAGCCAAGGGGGCACAGGCCTCTATGGCTACACCTTC. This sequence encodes CASSQGGTGLYGYTF.

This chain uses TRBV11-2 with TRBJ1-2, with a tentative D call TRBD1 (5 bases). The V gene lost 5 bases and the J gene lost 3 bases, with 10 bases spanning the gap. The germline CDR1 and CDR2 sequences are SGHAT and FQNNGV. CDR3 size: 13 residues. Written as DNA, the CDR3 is TGTGCCAGCAGCCTCCGGGGCTACTATGGCTACACCTTC. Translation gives CASSLRGYYGYTF.

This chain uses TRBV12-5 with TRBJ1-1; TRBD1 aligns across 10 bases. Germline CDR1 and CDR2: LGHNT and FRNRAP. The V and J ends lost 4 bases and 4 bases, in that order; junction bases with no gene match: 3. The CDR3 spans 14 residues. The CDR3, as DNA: TGTGCTAGTGGTTCGGGACAGGGGTTCACTGAAGCTTTCTTT. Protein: CASGSGQGFTEAFF.

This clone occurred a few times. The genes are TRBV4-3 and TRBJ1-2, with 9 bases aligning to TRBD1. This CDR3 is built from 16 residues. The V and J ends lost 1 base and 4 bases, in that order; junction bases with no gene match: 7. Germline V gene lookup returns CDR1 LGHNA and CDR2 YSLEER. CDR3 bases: TGCGCCAGCAGCCAAGGGACAGGGGTGTCCGTCTATGGCTACACCTTC. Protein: CASSQGTGVSVYGYTF.

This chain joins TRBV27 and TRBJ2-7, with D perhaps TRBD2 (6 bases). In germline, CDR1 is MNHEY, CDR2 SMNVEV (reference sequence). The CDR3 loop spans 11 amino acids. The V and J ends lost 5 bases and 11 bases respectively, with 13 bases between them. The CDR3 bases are TGTGCCAGCAGTCGGGGACTTTGGAAGTACTTC. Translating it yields CASSRGLWKYF.